This is a list of T cell receptor beta chains from one sample in a study of human T cells and chemical hapten exposure. A single record per CDR3 protein comes from TCRdb applying MiXCR to the RACE reads. The sample comprises over 30,000 distinct CDR3 sequences, about 7.6% of which are singletons, and over 1% rests with the top ten. Sequenced material: whole blood, taken in connection with sensitization to the hapten diphenylcyclopropenone (DPC). These receptors were collected from a woman aged 45-59 years with alopecia areata. Some clones in this sample may be carry-over from other donors' samples. CDR3s leave out the opening cysteine and the closing phenylalanine or tryptophan. Part of the rows lack a size; the others show once, few, many or a class for expanded clones.

cdr3_aa j_call clone_size v_call
ASSWAGSGEQY TRBJ2-7 many TRBV5-6
ASSPRGDTDTQY TRBJ2-3 once TRBV6-5
ASSRDSTTYNEQF TRBJ2-1 many TRBV7-6
SVESSGRATQF TRBJ2-1 many TRBV29-1
SVGGGGEKLF TRBJ1-4 many TRBV29-1
ASSYSSSGSETQY TRBJ2-5 few TRBV6-2/TRBV6-3
SARDSAAYYGYT TRBJ1-2 many TRBV20-1
SARDLLAGPPNEQF TRBJ2-1 many TRBV20-1
ASSLRGQETQY TRBJ2-5 few TRBV11-3
ASSRRLAGSYNEQF TRBJ2-1 few TRBV27
ASSFGGYGYT TRBJ1-2 many TRBV27
ASTWDRPLRSGANVLT TRBJ2-6 many TRBV7-2
ASSLTGAQATEAF TRBJ1-1 many TRBV5-4
ASLDRINEKLF TRBJ1-4 once TRBV18
ASKAFNMWDNQPQH TRBJ1-5 many TRBV28
ASSLSREPYEQY TRBJ2-7 many TRBV27
ASSFVGDGQPQH TRBJ1-5 many TRBV12-3/TRBV12-4
ASSFGLPIQY TRBJ2-4 many TRBV5-8
ASTFGPRGPSWAF TRBJ1-1 medium-sized TRBV6-1
ASSFRTASFEQY TRBJ2-7 NA TRBV7-7
ASSPGGYEQY TRBJ2-7 many TRBV27
ASGGGADPSDTQY TRBJ2-3 many TRBV28
ASRTWDAADTEAF TRBJ1-1 many TRBV27
ASSLAGGGYGYT TRBJ1-2 many TRBV7-9
SVAPGGTQY TRBJ2-5 few TRBV29-1
ASSDTSRNQPQH TRBJ1-5 many TRBV10-2
ASSYSTRVIARTTYEQY TRBJ2-7 many TRBV6-2/TRBV6-3
ASSYWSPGGLDEQF TRBJ2-1 few TRBV6-5
ASKGTSASNEQF TRBJ2-1 many TRBV12-3/TRBV12-4
ASSHLRGSGSTGELF TRBJ2-2 NA TRBV3-1
ASSLAWGSNEQF TRBJ2-1 NA TRBV12-3/TRBV12-4
ASSLLLPRAQVASEQF TRBJ2-1 many TRBV11-2
ASSSQQGSGNTIY TRBJ1-3 many TRBV5-1
ASSQAQGLDTQY TRBJ2-3 few TRBV4-1
ASSIPGGRGQPQH TRBJ1-5 many TRBV19
ASTLGGAAGVQSYEQY TRBJ2-7 NA TRBV6-2/TRBV6-3
ASSYPSGGADTQY TRBJ2-3 many TRBV6-2/TRBV6-3
ASRSETNYGYT TRBJ1-2 NA TRBV5-1